This TCR beta chain originates from a study of spatial heterogeneity in lung cancer. At the level of the study: As counted in raw reads, each unique TCR and UMI combination appeared more than ten times on average.

Germline CDR1 is DFQATT and CDR2 is SNEGSKA (reference sequence). V was cut by 0 bases and J by 0 bases, with 8 bases left in between. This CDR3 region has 15 residues. Ten or more counts support this clonotype. Its antigen remains unknown. For a library built for alpha chains, this beta chain is a stray read; little rests on its size. MiXCR was run by TCRdb on the 5' RACE reads, yielding one entry per CDR3 protein. In the table there are about 7,000 distinct CDR3 sequences, about 12% of which are singletons. The time point was: sample taken at primary tumor resection. A total of approximately 70 untreated early-stage non-small cell lung cancer patients served as donors. Unsorted samples of tumor, nontumor lung or frozen PBMC had their whole RNA sequenced. Overall study results and limits: One measure, the expanded intratumoral alpha and beta TCR count, tracked tumor mutation counts.

Sequenced here: lung tumor tissue, sampled at surgery. The V call is TRBV20-1, the J call TRBJ1-4; D is undetermined. This sequence was found in a male donor with early-stage non-small cell lung cancer. The CDR3 DNA reads TGCAGTGCTAGAGATCAGGCGCCAACTAATGAAAAACTGTTTTTT. Protein sequence: CSARDQAPTNEKLFF.